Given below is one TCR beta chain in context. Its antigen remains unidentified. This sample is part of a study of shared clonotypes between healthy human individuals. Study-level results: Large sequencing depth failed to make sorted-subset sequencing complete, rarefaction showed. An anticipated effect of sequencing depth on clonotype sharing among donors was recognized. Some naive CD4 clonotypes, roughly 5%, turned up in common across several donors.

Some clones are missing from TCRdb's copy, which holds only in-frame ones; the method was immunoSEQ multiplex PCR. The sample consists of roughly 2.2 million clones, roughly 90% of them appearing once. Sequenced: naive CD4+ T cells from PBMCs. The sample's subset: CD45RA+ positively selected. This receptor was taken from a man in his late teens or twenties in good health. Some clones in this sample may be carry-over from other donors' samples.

Here the CDR3 reads CASSRLAGVEQFF. DNA of the CDR3: TGTGCCAGCTCAAGACTAGCGGGAGTAGAGCAGTTCTTC. The rearrangement uses TRBV2 and TRBJ2-1, with 12 nucleotides matching TRBD2. With V trimmed by 8 bases and J by 10 bases, 6 bases remained unmatched. Germline V CDR1 and CDR2: SNHLY, FYNNEI. CDR3 length: 13 residues.